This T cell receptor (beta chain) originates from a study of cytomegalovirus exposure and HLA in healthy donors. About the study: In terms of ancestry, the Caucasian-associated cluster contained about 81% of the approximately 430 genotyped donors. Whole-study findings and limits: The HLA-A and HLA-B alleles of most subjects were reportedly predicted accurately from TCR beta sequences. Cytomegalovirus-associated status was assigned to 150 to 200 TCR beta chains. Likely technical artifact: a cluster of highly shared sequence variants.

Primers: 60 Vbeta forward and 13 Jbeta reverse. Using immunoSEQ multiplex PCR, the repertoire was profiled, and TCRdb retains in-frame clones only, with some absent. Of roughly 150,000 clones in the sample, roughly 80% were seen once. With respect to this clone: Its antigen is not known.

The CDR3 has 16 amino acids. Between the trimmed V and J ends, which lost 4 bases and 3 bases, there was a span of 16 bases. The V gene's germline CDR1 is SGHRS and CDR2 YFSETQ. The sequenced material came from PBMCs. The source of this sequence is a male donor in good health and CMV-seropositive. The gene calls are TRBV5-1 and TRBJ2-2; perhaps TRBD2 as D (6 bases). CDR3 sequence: CASSHSLGGDTGELFF. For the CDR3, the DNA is TGCGCCAGCAGCCACAGCTTAGGAGGGGACACCGGGGAGCTGTTTTTT.